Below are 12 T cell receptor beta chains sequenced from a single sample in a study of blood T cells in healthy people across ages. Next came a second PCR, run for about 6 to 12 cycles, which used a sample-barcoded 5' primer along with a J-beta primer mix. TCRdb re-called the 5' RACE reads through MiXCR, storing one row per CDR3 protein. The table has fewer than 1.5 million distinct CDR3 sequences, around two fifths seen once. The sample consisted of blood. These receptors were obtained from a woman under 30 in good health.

The CDR3, as DNA: TGTGCCAGCAGCTTAGGCGAGGGTACAGGGGCCAACGTCCTGACTTTC. Encoded protein: CASSLGEGTGANVLTF. The chain couples TRBV11-3 to TRBJ2-6; D possibly corresponds to TRBD2 (5 bases). Per germline, CDR1 SGHNT and CDR2 YENEEA. The CDR3 runs to 16 residues. Trimming shortened V by 1 base and J by 4 bases, and 11 bases separated the two germline ends.

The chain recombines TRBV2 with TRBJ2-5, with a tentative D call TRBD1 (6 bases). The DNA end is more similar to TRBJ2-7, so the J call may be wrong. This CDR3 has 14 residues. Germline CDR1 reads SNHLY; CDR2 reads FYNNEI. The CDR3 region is CASSAGELDYEQYF. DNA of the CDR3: TGTGCCAGCAGTGCAGGGGAACTCGACTACGAGCAGTACTTC.

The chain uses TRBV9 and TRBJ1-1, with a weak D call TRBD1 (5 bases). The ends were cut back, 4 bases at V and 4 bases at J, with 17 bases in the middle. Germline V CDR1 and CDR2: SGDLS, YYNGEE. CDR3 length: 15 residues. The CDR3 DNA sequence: TGTGCCAGCAGCCTCCCCCGTTCGGGGGGCACTGAAGCTTTCTTT. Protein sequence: CASSLPRSGGTEAFF.

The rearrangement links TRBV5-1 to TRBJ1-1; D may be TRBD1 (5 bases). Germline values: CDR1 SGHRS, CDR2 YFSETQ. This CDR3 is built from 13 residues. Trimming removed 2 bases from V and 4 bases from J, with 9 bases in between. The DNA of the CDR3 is TGCGCCAGCAGCTTCAGGGAAATCACTGAAGCTTTCTTT. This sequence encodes CASSFREITEAFF.

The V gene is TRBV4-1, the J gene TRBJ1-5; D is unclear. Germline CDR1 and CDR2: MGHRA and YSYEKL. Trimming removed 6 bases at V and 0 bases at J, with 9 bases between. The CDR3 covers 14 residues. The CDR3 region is CASSRVDSNQPQHF. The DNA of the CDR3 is TGCGCCAGCAGTAGGGTAGATAGCAATCAGCCCCAGCATTTT.

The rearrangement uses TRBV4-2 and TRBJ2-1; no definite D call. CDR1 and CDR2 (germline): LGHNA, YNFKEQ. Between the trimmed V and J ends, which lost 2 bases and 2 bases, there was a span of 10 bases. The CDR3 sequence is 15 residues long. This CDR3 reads CASSQSITTYNEQFF. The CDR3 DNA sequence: TGTGCCAGCAGCCAAAGTATTACGACCTACAATGAGCAGTTCTTC.

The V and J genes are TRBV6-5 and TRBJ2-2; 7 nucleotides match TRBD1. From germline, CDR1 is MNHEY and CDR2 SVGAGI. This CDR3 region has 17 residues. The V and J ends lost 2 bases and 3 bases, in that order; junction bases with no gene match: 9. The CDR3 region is CASSYTPGQFYTGELFF. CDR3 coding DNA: TGTGCCAGCAGTTACACGCCGGGACAGTTTTACACCGGGGAGCTGTTTTTT.

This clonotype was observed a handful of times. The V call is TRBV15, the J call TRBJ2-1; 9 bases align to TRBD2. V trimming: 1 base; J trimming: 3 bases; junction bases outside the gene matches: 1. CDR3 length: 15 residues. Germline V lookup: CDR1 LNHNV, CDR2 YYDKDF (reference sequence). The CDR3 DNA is TGTGCCACCAGCAGAGTAGCGGGAGACTACAATGAGCAGTTCTTC. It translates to CATSRVAGDYNEQFF.

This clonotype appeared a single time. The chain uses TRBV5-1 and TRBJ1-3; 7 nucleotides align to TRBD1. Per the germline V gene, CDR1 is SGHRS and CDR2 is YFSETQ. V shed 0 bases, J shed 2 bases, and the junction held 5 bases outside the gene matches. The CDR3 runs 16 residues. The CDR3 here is CASSLAPGGTGNTIYF. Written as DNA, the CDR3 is TGCGCCAGCAGCTTGGCCCCAGGGGGAACTGGAAACACCATATATTTT.

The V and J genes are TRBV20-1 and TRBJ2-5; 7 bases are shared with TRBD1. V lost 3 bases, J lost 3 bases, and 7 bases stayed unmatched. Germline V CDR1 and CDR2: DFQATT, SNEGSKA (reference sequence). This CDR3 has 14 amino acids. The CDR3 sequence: CSARKGAPKETQYF. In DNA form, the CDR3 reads TGCAGTGCTAGGAAGGGGGCCCCTAAAGAGACCCAGTACTTC.

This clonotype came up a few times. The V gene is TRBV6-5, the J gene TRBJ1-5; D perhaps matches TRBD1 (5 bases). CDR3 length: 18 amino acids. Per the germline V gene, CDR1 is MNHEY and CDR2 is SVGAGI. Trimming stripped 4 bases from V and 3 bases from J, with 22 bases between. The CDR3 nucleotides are TGTGCCAGCAGTTCCTACGGGACCCTCCCAGCCCCCAATCAGCCCCAGCATTTT. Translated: CASSSYGTLPAPNQPQHF.

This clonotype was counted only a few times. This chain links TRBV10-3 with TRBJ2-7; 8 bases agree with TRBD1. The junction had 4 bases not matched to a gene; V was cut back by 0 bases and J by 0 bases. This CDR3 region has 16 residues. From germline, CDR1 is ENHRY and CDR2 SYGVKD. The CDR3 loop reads CAISESPGGLSYEQYF. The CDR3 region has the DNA TGTGCCATCAGTGAGTCTCCAGGGGGCCTCTCCTACGAGCAGTACTTC.